This T cell receptor (beta chain) was sequenced in a study of blood T cell repertoires in COVID-19. Study details: Spain, Italy and the United States supplied samples that represented acute and convalescent COVID-19. PBMCs, B-cell-depleted T cells, or T cells were the source of the cDNA or gDNA that made up the material.

The CDR3 totals 15 residues. The germline V and J ends were trimmed by 3 bases and 5 bases, with 17 bases remaining between them. The germline V gene encodes CDR1 MNHEY and CDR2 SVGEGT. This clone was found a few times. In the authors' methods: Estimation of nucleated cell counts was performed using reference gene primer amplification. Some clones are missing from TCRdb's copy, which holds only in-frame ones; the method was immunoSEQ multiplex PCR. The V and J calls and clone size come from that table; D and trimming were worked out from the DNA. The sample has 340,000 or so clones; around 83% are singletons.

The rearrangement uses TRBV6-2 or TRBV6-3 and TRBJ2-7; D is unclear. This TCR derives from a man younger than 40 with active or convalescent COVID-19. The sequenced sample consisted of peripheral blood. For the CDR3, the DNA is TGTGCCAGCAGTTATCTCCAGGTTGATCCCCACGAGCAGTACTTC. This sequence encodes CASSYLQVDPHEQYF.